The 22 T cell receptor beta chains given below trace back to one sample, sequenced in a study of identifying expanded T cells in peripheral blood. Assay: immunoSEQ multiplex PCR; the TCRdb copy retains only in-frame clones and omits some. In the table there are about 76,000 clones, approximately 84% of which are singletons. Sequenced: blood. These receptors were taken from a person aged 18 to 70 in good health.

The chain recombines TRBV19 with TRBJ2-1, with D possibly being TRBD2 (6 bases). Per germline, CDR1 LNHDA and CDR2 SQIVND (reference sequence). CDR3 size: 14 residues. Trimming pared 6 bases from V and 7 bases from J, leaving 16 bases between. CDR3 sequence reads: CASRGDGGGNEQFF. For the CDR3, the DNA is TGTGCCAGTAGGGGTGACGGGGGTGGTAATGAGCAGTTCTTC. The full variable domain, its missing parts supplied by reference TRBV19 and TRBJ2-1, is DGGITQSPKYLFRKEGQNVTLSCEQNLNHDAMYWYRQDPGQGLRLIYYSQIVNDFQKGDIAEGYSVSREKKESFPLTVTSAQKNPTAFYLCASRGDGGGNEQFFGPGTRLTVL.

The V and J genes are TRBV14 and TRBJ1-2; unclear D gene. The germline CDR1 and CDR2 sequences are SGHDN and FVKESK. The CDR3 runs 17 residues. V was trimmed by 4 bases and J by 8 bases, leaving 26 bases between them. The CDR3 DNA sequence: TGTGCCAGCAGCCCACTACCGATAAGGCGCGCCTATGGGGGCTACACCTTC. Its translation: CASSPLPIRRAYGGYTF. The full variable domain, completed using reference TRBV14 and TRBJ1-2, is EAGVTQFPSHSVIEKGQTVTLRCDPISGHDNLYWYRRVMGKEIKFLLHFVKESKQDESGMPNNRFLAERTGGTYSTLKVQPAELEDSGVYFCASSPLPIRRAYGGYTFGSGTRLTVV.

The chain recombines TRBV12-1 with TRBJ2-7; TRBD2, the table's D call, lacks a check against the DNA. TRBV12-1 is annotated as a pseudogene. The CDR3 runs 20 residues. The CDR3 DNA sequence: TGTGCCAGCAGCATAGAACCCGGGACTAGCGGGAGTAGGGCCCTACACGAGCAGTACTTC. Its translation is CASSIEPGTSGSRALHEQYF.

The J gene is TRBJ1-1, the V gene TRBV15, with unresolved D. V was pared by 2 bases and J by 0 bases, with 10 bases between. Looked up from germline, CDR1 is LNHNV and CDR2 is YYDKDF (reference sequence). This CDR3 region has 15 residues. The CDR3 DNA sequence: TGTGCCACCAGCAGATTCAATGCTTTGAACACTGAAGCTTTCTTT. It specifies CATSRFNALNTEAFF. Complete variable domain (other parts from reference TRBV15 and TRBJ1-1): DAMVIQNPRYQVTQFGKPVTLSCSQTLNHNVMYWYQQKSSQAPKLLFHYYDKDFNNEADTPDNFQSRRPNTSFCFLDIRSPGLGDTAMYLCATSRFNALNTEAFFGQGTRLTVV.

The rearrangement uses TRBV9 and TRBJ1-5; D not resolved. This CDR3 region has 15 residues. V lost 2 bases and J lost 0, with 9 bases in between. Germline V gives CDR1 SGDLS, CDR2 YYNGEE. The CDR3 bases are TGTGCCAGCAGCGTGGCCGGGGATAGCAATCAGCCCCAGCATTTT. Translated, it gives CASSVAGDSNQPQHF.

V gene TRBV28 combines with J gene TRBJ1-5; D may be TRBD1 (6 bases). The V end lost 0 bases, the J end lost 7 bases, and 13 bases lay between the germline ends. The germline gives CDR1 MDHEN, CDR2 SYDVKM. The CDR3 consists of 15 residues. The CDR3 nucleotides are TGTGCCAGCAGTTTATGGCAGGGGACGGGCCAGCCCCAGCATTTT. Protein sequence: CASSLWQGTGQPQHF. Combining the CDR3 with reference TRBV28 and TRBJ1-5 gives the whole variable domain DVKVTQSSRYLVKRTGEKVFLECVQDMDHENMFWYRQDPGLGLRLIYFSYDVKMKEKGDIPEGYSVSREKKERFSLILESASTNQTSMYLCASSLWQGTGQPQHFGDGTRLSIL.

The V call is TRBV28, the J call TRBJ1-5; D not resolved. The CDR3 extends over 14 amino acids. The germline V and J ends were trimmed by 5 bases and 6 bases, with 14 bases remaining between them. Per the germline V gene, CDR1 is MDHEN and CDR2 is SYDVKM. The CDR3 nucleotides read TGTGCCAGCAGTATCGAATTGGCAGGTCAGCCCCAGCATTTT. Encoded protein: CASSIELAGQPQHF.

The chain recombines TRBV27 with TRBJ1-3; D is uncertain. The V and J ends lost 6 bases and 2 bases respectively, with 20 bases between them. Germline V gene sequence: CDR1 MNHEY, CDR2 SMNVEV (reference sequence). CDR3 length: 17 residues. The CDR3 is CASSPSLRYSAGNTIYF. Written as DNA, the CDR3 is TGTGCCAGCAGCCCCTCCCTCCGGTACAGCGCTGGAAACACCATATATTTT.

CDR3: CASSLEDRGGYTF. The DNA of the CDR3 is TGTGCCAGCAGCTTAGAGGACAGGGGTGGCTACACCTTC. The genes are TRBV7-2 and TRBJ1-2; TRBD1 matches 9 bases. The germline V gene encodes CDR1 SGHTA and CDR2 FQGNSA. The CDR3 runs 13 residues. Trimming at V came to 1 base and at J to 7 bases, leaving 1 base not matched to a gene.

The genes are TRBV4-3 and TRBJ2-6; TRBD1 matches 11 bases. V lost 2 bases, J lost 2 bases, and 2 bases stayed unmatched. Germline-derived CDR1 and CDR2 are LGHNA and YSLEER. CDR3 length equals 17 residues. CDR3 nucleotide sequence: TGCGCCAGCAGCCAACCGGACAGGGGGCCTGGGGCCAACGTCCTGACTTTC. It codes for CASSQPDRGPGANVLTF.

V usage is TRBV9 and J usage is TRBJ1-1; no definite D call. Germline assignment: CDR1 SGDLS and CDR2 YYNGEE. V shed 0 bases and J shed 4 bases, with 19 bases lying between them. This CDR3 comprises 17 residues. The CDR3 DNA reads TGTGCCAGCAGCGTAGACGTTGTCCCTCCAGTCGGCACTGAAGCTTTCTTT. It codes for CASSVDVVPPVGTEAFF.

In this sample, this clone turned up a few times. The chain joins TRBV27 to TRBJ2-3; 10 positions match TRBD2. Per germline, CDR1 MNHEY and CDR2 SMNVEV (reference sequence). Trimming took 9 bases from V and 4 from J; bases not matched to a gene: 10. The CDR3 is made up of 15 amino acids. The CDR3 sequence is CASFPSSGSPDTQYF. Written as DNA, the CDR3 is TGTGCCAGTTTTCCCTCTAGCGGGAGTCCAGATACGCAGTATTTT.

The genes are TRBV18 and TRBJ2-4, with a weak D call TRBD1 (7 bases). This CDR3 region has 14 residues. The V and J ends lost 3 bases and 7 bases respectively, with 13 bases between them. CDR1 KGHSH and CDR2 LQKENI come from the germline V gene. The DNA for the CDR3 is TGTGCCAGCTCACCTGCACAGGGGAGGAACATTCAGTACTTC. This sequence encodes CASSPAQGRNIQYF.

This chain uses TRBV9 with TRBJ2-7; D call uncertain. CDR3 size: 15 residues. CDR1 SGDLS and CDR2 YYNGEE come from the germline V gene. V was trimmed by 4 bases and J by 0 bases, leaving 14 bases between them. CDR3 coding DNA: TGTGCCAGCAGCCCTCACCCTTGGAGCTCCTACGAGCAGTACTTC. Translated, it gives CASSPHPWSSYEQYF.

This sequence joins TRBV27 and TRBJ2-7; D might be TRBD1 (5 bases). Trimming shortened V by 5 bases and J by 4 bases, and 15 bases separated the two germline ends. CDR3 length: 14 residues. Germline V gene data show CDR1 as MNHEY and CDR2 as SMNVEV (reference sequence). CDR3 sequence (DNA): TGTGCCAGCAGTCCGGGCAGGGTCTTGTACGAGCAGTACTTC. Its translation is CASSPGRVLYEQYF.

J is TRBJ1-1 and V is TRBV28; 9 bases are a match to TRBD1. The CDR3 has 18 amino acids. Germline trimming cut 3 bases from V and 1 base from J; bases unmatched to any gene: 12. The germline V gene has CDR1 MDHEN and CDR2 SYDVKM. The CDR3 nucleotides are TGTGCCAGCAGTTTCCCCACTGGGACAGGGTGGACGAACACTGAAGCTTTCTTT. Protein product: CASSFPTGTGWTNTEAFF.

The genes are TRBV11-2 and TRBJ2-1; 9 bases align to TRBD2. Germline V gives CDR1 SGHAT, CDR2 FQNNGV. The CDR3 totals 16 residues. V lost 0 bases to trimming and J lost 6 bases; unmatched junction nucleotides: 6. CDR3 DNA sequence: TGTGCCAGCAGCTTAGAGTTTAGCGGGAGTAGCAATGAGCAGTTCTTC. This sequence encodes CASSLEFSGSSNEQFF.

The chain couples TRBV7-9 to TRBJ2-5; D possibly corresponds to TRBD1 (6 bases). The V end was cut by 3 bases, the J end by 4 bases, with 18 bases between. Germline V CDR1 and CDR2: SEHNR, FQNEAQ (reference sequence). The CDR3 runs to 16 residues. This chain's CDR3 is CASSFEQGFNRETQYF. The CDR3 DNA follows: TGTGCCAGCAGCTTTGAACAGGGATTCAATAGAGAGACCCAGTACTTC. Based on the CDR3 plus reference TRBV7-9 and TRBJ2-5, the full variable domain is DTGVSQNPRHKITKRGQNVTFRCDPISEHNRLYWYRQTLGQGPEFLTYFQNEAQLEKSRLLSDRFSAERPKGSFSTLEIQRTEQGDSAMYLCASSFEQGFNRETQYFGPGTRLLVL.

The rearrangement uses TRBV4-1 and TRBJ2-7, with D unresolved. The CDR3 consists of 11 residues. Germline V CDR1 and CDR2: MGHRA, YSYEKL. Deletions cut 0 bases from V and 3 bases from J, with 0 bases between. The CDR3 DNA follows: TGCGCCAGCAGCCAAGACTACGAGCAGTACTTC. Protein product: CASSQDYEQYF.

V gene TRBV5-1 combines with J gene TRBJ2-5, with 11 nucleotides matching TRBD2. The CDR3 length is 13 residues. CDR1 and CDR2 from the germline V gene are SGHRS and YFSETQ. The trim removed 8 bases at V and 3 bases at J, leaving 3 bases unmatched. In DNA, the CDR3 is TGCGCCAGTGCGGGACTAGCGGAAGAGACCCAGTACTTC. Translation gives CASAGLAEETQYF.

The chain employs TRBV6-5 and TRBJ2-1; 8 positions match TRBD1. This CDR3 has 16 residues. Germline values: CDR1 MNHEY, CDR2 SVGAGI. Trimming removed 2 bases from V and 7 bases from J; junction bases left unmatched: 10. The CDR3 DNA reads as TGTGCCAGCAGTTACCGAGAAATCCGACAGGGGAATGAGCAGTTCTTC. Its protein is CASSYREIRQGNEQFF.

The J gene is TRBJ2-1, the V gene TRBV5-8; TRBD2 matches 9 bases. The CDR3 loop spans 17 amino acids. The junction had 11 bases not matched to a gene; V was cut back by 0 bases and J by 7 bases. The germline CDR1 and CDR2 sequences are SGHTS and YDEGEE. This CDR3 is CASSLVLAGAFGNEQFF. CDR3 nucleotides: TGTGCCAGCAGCTTGGTCTTAGCGGGAGCGTTTGGGAATGAGCAGTTCTTC.